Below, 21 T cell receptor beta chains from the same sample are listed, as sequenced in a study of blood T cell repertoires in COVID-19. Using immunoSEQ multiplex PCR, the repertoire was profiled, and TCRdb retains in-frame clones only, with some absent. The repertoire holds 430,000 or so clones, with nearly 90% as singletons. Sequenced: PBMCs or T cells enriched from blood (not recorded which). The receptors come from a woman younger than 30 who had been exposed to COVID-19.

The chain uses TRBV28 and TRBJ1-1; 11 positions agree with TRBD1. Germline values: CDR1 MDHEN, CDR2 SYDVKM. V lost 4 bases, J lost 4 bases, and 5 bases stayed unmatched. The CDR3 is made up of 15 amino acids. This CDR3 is CASSWTGGWGTEAFF. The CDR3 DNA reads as TGTGCCAGCAGTTGGACAGGGGGCTGGGGCACTGAAGCTTTCTTT.

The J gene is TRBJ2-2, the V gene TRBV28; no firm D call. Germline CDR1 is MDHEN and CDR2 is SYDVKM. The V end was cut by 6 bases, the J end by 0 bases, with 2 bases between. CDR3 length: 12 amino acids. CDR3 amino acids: CASSANTGELFF. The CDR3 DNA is TGTGCCAGCAGCGCGAACACCGGGGAGCTGTTTTTT.

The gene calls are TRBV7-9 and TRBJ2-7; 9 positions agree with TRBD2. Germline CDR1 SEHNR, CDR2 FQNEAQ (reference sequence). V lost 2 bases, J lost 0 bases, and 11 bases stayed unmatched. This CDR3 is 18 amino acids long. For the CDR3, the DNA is TGTGCCAGCAGCTTATATTCCGTACTAGCGGGCAGCTCCTACGAGCAGTACTTC. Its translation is CASSLYSVLAGSSYEQYF.

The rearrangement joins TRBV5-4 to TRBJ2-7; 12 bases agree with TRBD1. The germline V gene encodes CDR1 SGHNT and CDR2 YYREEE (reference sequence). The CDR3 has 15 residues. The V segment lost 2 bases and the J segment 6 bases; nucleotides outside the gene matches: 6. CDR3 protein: CASSLKPGQGAEQYF. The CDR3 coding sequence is TGTGCCAGCAGCTTAAAACCGGGACAGGGGGCCGAGCAGTACTTC.

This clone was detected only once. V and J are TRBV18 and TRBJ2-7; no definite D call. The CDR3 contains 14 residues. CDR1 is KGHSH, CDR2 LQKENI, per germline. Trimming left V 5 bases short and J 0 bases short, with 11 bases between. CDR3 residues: CASSTTVSSYEQYF. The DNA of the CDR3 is TGTGCCAGCTCAACCACCGTCAGCTCCTACGAGCAGTACTTC.

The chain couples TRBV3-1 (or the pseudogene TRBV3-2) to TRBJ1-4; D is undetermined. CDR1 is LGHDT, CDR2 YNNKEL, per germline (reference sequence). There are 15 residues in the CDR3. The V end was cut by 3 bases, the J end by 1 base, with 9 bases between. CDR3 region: CASSHQTKTNEKLFF. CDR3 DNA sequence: TGTGCCAGCAGCCACCAGACTAAAACTAATGAAAAACTGTTTTTT.

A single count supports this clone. The CDR3 protein is CASSQDLSAGSYEQYF. The CDR3 nucleotides read TGTGCCAGCAGCCAAGATCTGTCTGCAGGATCCTACGAGCAGTACTTC. The V and J genes are TRBV14 and TRBJ2-7; D is ambiguous. The CDR3 length is 16 residues. CDR1 is SGHDN, CDR2 FVKESK, per germline. Trimming pared 0 bases from V and 1 base from J, leaving 13 bases between. The variable domain in full, with the rest retrieved from reference TRBV14 and TRBJ2-7, is EAGVTQFPSHSVIEKGQTVTLRCDPISGHDNLYWYRRVMGKEIKFLLHFVKESKQDESGMPNNRFLAERTGGTYSTLKVQPAELEDSGVYFCASSQDLSAGSYEQYFGPGTRLTVT.

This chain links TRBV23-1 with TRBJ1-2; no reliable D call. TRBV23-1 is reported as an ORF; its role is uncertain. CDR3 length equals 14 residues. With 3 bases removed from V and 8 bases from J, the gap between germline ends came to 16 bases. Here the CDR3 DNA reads TGCGCCAGCAGTCACTCCCCCTCGGAGCAAGGCTACACCTTC. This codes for CASSHSPSEQGYTF.

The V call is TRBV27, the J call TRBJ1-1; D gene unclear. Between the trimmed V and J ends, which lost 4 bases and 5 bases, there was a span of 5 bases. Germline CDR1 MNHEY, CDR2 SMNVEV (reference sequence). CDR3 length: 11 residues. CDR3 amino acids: CASSSGTEAFF. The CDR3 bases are TGTGCCAGCAGTTCGGGGACTGAAGCTTTCTTT.

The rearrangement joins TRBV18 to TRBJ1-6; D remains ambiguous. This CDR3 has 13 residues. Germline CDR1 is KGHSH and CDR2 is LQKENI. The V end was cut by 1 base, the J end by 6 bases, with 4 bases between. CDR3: CASSPLGNSPLHF. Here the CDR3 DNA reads TGTGCCAGCTCACCACTCGGTAATTCACCCCTCCACTTT.

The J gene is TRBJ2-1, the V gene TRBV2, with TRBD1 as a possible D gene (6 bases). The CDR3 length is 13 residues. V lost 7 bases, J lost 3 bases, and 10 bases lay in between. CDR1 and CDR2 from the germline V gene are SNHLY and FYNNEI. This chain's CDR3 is CASNGQFYNEQFF. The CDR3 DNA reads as TGTGCCAGCAACGGACAGTTCTACAATGAGCAGTTCTTC.

The DNA for the CDR3 is TGTGCCAGCAGTTACTCGGGAGGCACCCTCCACTTT. Translation: CASSYSGGTLHF. The chain is built from TRBV6-5 and TRBJ1-6, with D unresolved. Germline V gene lookup returns CDR1 MNHEY and CDR2 SVGAGI. The length of the CDR3 is 12 residues. V shed 0 bases and J shed 14 bases, with 8 bases lying between them.

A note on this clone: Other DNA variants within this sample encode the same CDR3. CDR3 protein: CAIRGQGSSYEQYF. In DNA, the CDR3 is TGTGCCATCAGGGGACAGGGTAGCTCCTACGAGCAGTACTTC. The V and J genes are TRBV10-3 and TRBJ2-7; 9 nucleotides line up with TRBD1. Germline V CDR1 and CDR2: ENHRY, SYGVKD. CDR3 length equals 14 residues. V lost 6 bases to trimming and J lost 0 bases; unmatched junction nucleotides: 3.

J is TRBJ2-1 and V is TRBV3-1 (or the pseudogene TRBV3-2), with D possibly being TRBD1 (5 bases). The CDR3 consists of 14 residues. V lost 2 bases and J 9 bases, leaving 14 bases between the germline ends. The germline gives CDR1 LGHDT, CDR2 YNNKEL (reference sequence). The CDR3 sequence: CASSQQHGTGEQFF. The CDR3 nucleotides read TGTGCCAGCAGCCAACAACATGGTACAGGTGAGCAGTTCTTC.

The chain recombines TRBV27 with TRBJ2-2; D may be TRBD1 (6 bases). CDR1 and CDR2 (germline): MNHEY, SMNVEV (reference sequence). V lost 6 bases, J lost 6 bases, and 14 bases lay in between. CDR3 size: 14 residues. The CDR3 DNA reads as TGTGCCAGCAGGCCTGCACAGGGACCCGGGGAGCTGTTTTTT. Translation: CASRPAQGPGELFF.

Here the CDR3 reads CASSLAGREDTQYF. In nucleotides, the CDR3 is TGTGCCAGCTCCTTAGCGGGGAGGGAAGATACGCAGTATTTT. The V gene is TRBV11-1, the J gene TRBJ2-3, with 8 bases matching TRBD2. Germline V lookup: CDR1 SGHAT, CDR2 FQDESV (reference sequence). The ends lost 8 bases at V and 5 bases at J; junction bases unmatched: 9. The CDR3 runs 14 residues.

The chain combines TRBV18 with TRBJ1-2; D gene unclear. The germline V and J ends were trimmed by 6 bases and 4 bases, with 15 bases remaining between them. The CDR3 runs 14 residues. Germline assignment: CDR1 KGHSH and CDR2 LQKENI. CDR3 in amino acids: CASSLFHEGYGYTF. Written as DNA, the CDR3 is TGTGCCAGCTCGCTATTTCATGAGGGCTATGGCTACACCTTC. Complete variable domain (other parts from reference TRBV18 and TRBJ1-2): NAGVMQNPRHLVRRRGQEARLRCSPMKGHSHVYWYRQLPEEGLKFMVYLQKENIIDESGMPKERFSAEFPKEGPSILRIQQVVRGDSAAYFCASSLFHEGYGYTFGSGTRLTVV.

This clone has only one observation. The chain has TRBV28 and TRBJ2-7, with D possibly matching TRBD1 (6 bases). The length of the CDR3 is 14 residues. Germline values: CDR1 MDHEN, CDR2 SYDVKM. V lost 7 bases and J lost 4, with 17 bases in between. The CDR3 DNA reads TGTGCCAGCACCAGGGCACAGGGTACATACGAGCAGTACTTC. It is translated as CASTRAQGTYEQYF.

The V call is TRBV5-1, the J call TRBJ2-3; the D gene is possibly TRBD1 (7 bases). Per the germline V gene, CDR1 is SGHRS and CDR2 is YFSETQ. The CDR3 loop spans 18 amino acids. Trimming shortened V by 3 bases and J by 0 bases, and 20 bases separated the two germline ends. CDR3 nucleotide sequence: TGCGCCAGCAGCTCGTTTGCCCAGGGGGGTATGAGCACAGATACGCAGTATTTT. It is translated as CASSSFAQGGMSTDTQYF.

The CDR3, as DNA: TGTGCCAGCAGTGACTCGGGCGGGGCAAACCAAAGCTCCTACGAGCAGTACTTC. Its protein is CASSDSGGANQSSYEQYF. The chain uses TRBV6-4 and TRBJ2-7, with a tentative D call TRBD2 (6 bases). Germline V gene sequence: CDR1 MRHNA, CDR2 SNTAGT. Trimming left V 0 bases short and J 0 bases short, with 18 bases between. The CDR3 is made up of 18 amino acids.

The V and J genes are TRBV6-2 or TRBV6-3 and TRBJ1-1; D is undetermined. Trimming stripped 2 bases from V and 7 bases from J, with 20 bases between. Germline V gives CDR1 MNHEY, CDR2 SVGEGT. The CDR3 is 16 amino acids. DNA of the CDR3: TGTGCCAGCAGTTACCCCCTCCCACCGAAGCTAGGTGAAGCTTTCTTT. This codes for CASSYPLPPKLGEAFF.